The 32 T cell receptor beta chains below all came from one sample that was sequenced in a study of control samples from healthy donors and cancer patients. Here immunoSEQ multiplex PCR was the method, and the copy in TCRdb shows in-frame clones only, minus some. The profile shows approximately 97,000 clones, around 90% of them singletons. The sequencing sample was made of blood. The receptors here all came from a human donor in good health. The donor label of this sample is uncertain.

This clone was recorded once. The rearrangement joins TRBV4-3 to TRBJ2-1, with a tentative D call TRBD1 (5 bases). V lost 2 bases and J lost 3, with 17 bases in between. Germline loops: CDR1 LGHNA, CDR2 YSLEER. The CDR3 runs to 17 residues. The CDR3 sequence is CASSQFTGKAIYNEQFF. CDR3 nucleotides: TGCGCCAGCAGCCAATTTACAGGCAAGGCGATCTACAATGAGCAGTTCTTC.

The genes are TRBV5-1 and TRBJ2-5; 8 positions agree with TRBD2. In germline, CDR1 is SGHRS, CDR2 YFSETQ. Unmatched junction bases numbered 6, after V lost 4 bases and J lost 4 bases. The CDR3 totals 14 residues. For the CDR3, the DNA is TGCGCCAGCAGCCCGACCGGGACTAGAGAGACCCAGTACTTC. Protein sequence: CASSPTGTRETQYF. The entire variable domain, with the rest obtained from reference TRBV5-1 and TRBJ2-5, is as follows: KAGVTQTPRYLIKTRGQQVTLSCSPISGHRSVSWYQQTPGQGLQFLFEYFSETQRNKGNFPGRFSGRQFSNSRSEMNVSTLELGDSALYLCASSPTGTRETQYFGPGTRLLVL.

J is TRBJ2-5 and V is TRBV5-1, with D possibly called TRBD1 or TRBD2 (5 bases each). From germline, CDR1 is SGHRS and CDR2 YFSETQ. Trimming pared 5 bases from V and 2 bases from J, leaving 25 bases between. The CDR3 totals 18 residues. CDR3 in amino acids: CASRVGWDPGRKQETQYF. For the CDR3, the DNA is TGCGCCAGCAGGGTCGGTTGGGACCCCGGGCGGAAACAAGAGACCCAGTACTTC. The whole variable domain, filled in from reference TRBV5-1 and TRBJ2-5, reads KAGVTQTPRYLIKTRGQQVTLSCSPISGHRSVSWYQQTPGQGLQFLFEYFSETQRNKGNFPGRFSGRQFSNSRSEMNVSTLELGDSALYLCASRVGWDPGRKQETQYFGPGTRLLVL.

This clone appeared a single time. V gene TRBV5-4 combines with J gene TRBJ2-1; D may be TRBD1 (6 bases). Germline V gives CDR1 SGHNT, CDR2 YYREEE (reference sequence). The CDR3 is 14 amino acids. V shed 2 bases and J shed 6 bases, with 12 bases lying between them. CDR3 amino acids: CASSLPKQGNEQFF. DNA of the CDR3: TGTGCCAGCAGCTTACCTAAACAGGGCAATGAGCAGTTCTTC.

CDR3 sequence reads: CATNSASSYNEQFF. The CDR3 bases are TGTGCCACCAATAGCGCGAGCTCCTACAATGAGCAGTTCTTC. V usage is TRBV6-5 and J usage is TRBJ2-1, with TRBD2 as a possible D gene (5 bases). CDR3 length equals 14 residues. The V end was cut by 10 bases, the J end by 0 bases, with 13 bases between. CDR1 is MNHEY, CDR2 SVGAGI, per germline.

J is TRBJ1-5 and V is TRBV7-9; TRBD1 aligns across 7 bases. This CDR3 contains 14 residues. Germline V gene lookup returns CDR1 SEHNR and CDR2 FQNEAQ (reference sequence). Unmatched junction bases numbered 4, after V lost 6 bases and J lost 2 bases. The CDR3 DNA follows: TGTGCCAGCAGTGACAGGGAAGGCAATCAGCCCCAGCATTTT. Translating it yields CASSDREGNQPQHF.

The V call is TRBV3-1 (or the pseudogene TRBV3-2), the J call TRBJ1-2, with 7 bases aligning to TRBD1. Germline V CDR1 and CDR2: LGHDT, YNNKEL (reference sequence). J lost 6 bases, V lost 2 bases, and 3 bases had no gene match. The length of the CDR3 is 13 residues. The CDR3 DNA reads as TGTGCCAGCAGCCAAAAGGGGGCTGATGGCTACACCTTC. It codes for CASSQKGADGYTF.

The chain carries TRBV2 and TRBJ1-6, with D possibly matching TRBD1 (5 bases). CDR3 length: 13 amino acids. CDR1 and CDR2 from the germline V gene are SNHLY and FYNNEI. Between the trimmed V and J ends, which lost 8 bases and 4 bases, there was a span of 9 bases. The CDR3 DNA follows: TGTGCCAGCTCAGGGACGTATAATTCACCCCTCCACTTT. Its protein product is CASSGTYNSPLHF.

The chain carries TRBV30 and TRBJ2-7; D might be TRBD2 (5 bases). V lost 2 bases and J 4 bases, leaving 9 bases between the germline ends. Germline assignment: CDR1 GTSNPN and CDR2 SVGIG (reference sequence). This CDR3 is 12 amino acids long. The CDR3 DNA reads as TGTGCCTGGAGTCCCCGGGGATACGAGCAGTACTTC. Encoded protein: CAWSPRGYEQYF.

The chain recombines TRBV5-4 with TRBJ2-3, with a tentative D call TRBD2 (7 bases). Germline CDR1 reads SGHNT; CDR2 reads YYREEE (reference sequence). The CDR3 extends over 16 amino acids. V lost 2 bases and J lost 2, with 15 bases in between. CDR3 bases: TGTGCCAGCAGCTTTTCCGCGGGGGCCGACACAGATACGCAGTATTTT. This encodes CASSFSAGADTDTQYF.

The chain employs TRBV27 and TRBJ2-2; TRBD1 matches 7 bases. Trimming took 7 bases from V and 5 from J; bases not matched to a gene: 10. CDR1 is MNHEY, CDR2 SMNVEV, per germline (reference sequence). This CDR3 comprises 15 residues. CDR3 sequence (DNA): TGTGCCAGCAAGGGGGCCGGTGGGGGAACCGGGGAGCTGTTTTTT. Its translation: CASKGAGGGTGELFF.

The chain couples TRBV15 to TRBJ2-2; TRBD1 matches at 8 bases. The CDR3 loop spans 14 amino acids. The ends lost 2 bases at V and 6 bases at J; junction bases unmatched: 2. The germline V gene has CDR1 LNHNV and CDR2 YYDKDF (reference sequence). CDR3 loop: CATSRLQGAGELFF. The CDR3 nucleotides read TGTGCCACCAGCAGATTACAGGGGGCCGGGGAGCTGTTTTTT.

V and J are TRBV7-2 and TRBJ1-5; D is perhaps TRBD1 (5 bases). Trimming stripped 3 bases from V and 2 bases from J, with 17 bases between. The CDR3 runs to 17 residues. Germline V gene lookup returns CDR1 SGHTA and CDR2 FQGNSA. As DNA, the CDR3 is TGTGCCAGCAGCTTCTACCGACCGGGGCGCGGCAATCAGCCCCAGCATTTT. It yields the protein CASSFYRPGRGNQPQHF.

The CDR3 is CASSFSGNTEAFF. CDR3 coding DNA: TGTGCCAGCAGTTTTTCAGGGAACACTGAAGCTTTCTTT. This chain uses TRBV6-2 or TRBV6-3 with TRBJ1-1; D remains unclear. The V and J ends lost 4 bases and 1 base respectively, with 7 bases between them. Germline V gives CDR1 MNHEY, CDR2 SVGEGT. The CDR3 runs to 13 residues.

J is TRBJ2-1 and V is TRBV10-1; perhaps TRBD1 as D (5 bases). The CDR3 is 16 residues long. The germline gives CDR1 WNHNN, CDR2 SYGVQD (reference sequence). V lost 4 bases and J lost 3, with 16 bases in between. The CDR3 spells CASSASRTSNYNEQFF. The CDR3 nucleotides read TGCGCCAGCAGTGCGTCCCGGACAAGTAACTACAATGAGCAGTTCTTC.

The chain is built from TRBV7-2 and TRBJ2-5; no firm D call. The CDR3 spans 13 residues. Trimming took off 5 bases at V and 1 base at J, with 8 bases between the two ends. In germline, CDR1 is SGHTA, CDR2 FQGNSA. In DNA, the CDR3 is TGTGCCAGCAGCACGGGCATCCAAGAGACCCAGTACTTC. It is translated as CASSTGIQETQYF.

This chain links TRBV5-1 with TRBJ2-3; 11 bases fit TRBD1. The J segment lost 1 base and the V segment lost 2 bases, leaving 6 bases of the junction unmatched. The CDR3 has 17 amino acids. The germline V gene has CDR1 SGHRS and CDR2 YFSETQ. This CDR3 reads CASSFKADRGRTDTQYF. In DNA form, the CDR3 reads TGCGCCAGCAGCTTTAAGGCGGACAGGGGGCGCACAGATACGCAGTATTTT.

This chain connects TRBV6-5 to TRBJ1-2; D perhaps matches TRBD1 (5 bases). The CDR3 is 15 residues long. Germline V gives CDR1 MNHEY, CDR2 SVGAGI. V was shortened by 6 bases and J by 0 bases, with 14 bases between the two germline ends. CDR3 protein: CASRTAPTTNYGYTF. CDR3 sequence (DNA): TGTGCCAGCAGGACAGCGCCTACTACTAACTATGGCTACACCTTC.

The CDR3 loop reads CASSINPNQPQHF. The DNA for the CDR3 is TGTGCCAGTAGTATAAATCCAAATCAGCCCCAGCATTTT. The chain links TRBV19 to TRBJ1-5; D gene unclear. Germline V gene sequence: CDR1 LNHDA, CDR2 SQIVND (reference sequence). The CDR3 contains 13 residues. V dropped 2 bases and J dropped 4 bases, with 6 bases sitting between them.

The J gene is TRBJ1-3, the V gene TRBV7-2; the D is unclear. This CDR3 region has 14 residues. The germline CDR1 and CDR2 sequences are SGHTA and FQGNSA. Trimming shortened V by 1 base and J by 0 bases, and 4 bases separated the two germline ends. The CDR3 DNA reads TGTGCCAGCAGCTTAGACGGCTCTGGAAACACCATATATTTT. It specifies CASSLDGSGNTIYF.

This clone was seen only a few times. The genes are TRBV5-1 and TRBJ2-3, with TRBD2 matching 7 bases. V dropped 0 bases and J dropped 0; count of bases not matched to a gene: 4. The CDR3 totals 16 residues. Germline assignment: CDR1 SGHRS and CDR2 YFSETQ. CDR3 residues: CASSLGGGPSTDTQYF. CDR3 sequence (DNA): TGCGCCAGCAGCTTGGGGGGGGGACCTAGCACAGATACGCAGTATTTT.

This clone appeared a single time. The chain uses TRBV5-1 and TRBJ2-4; 10 bases map to TRBD1. The germline CDR1 and CDR2 sequences are SGHRS and YFSETQ. This CDR3 contains 16 residues. Trimming at V came to 4 bases and at J to 5 bases, leaving 9 bases not matched to a gene. The CDR3 protein is CASSKNPGTGENIQYF. For the CDR3, the DNA is TGCGCCAGCAGCAAAAATCCCGGGACAGGGGAAAACATTCAGTACTTC. The full variable domain, with the rest looked up from reference TRBV5-1 and TRBJ2-4, is KAGVTQTPRYLIKTRGQQVTLSCSPISGHRSVSWYQQTPGQGLQFLFEYFSETQRNKGNFPGRFSGRQFSNSRSEMNVSTLELGDSALYLCASSKNPGTGENIQYFGAGTRLSVL.

The genes are TRBV2 and TRBJ2-5; a weak D match, TRBD2 (7 bases). Germline V lookup: CDR1 SNHLY, CDR2 FYNNEI. The CDR3 is made up of 14 amino acids. V dropped 4 bases and J dropped 4 bases, with 13 bases sitting between them. In nucleotides, the CDR3 is TGTGCCAGCAGTGGGGGGAGGGGGGGAGAGACCCAGTACTTC. Its translation: CASSGGRGGETQYF.

The J gene is TRBJ2-1, the V gene TRBV15; tentative D call: TRBD1 (5 bases). The germline CDR1 and CDR2 sequences are LNHNV and YYDKDF (reference sequence). Between the trimmed V and J ends, which lost 0 bases and 9 bases, there was a span of 6 bases. This CDR3 contains 12 residues. CDR3: CATSRDDSEQFF. DNA of the CDR3: TGTGCCACCAGCAGAGACGACAGTGAGCAGTTCTTC.

This sequence joins TRBV27 and TRBJ2-2; D possibly uses TRBD1 or TRBD2 (5 bases each). Trimming left V 7 bases short and J 4 bases short, with 19 bases between. Per the germline V gene, CDR1 is MNHEY and CDR2 is SMNVEV (reference sequence). The CDR3 is made up of 16 amino acids. This chain's CDR3 is CASTPPGRVRTGELFF. The CDR3 bases are TGTGCCAGCACCCCCCCGGGGCGGGTCCGCACCGGGGAGCTGTTTTTT.

The table lists this clone with a count of one. The CDR3 loop is CASSFRGFNQPQHF. The CDR3, as DNA: TGTGCCAGCAGTTTCCGGGGTTTCAATCAGCCCCAGCATTTT. The chain has TRBV27 and TRBJ1-5; no reliable D call. The CDR3 is 14 amino acids. Germline V gene sequence: CDR1 MNHEY, CDR2 SMNVEV (reference sequence). Trimming pared 3 bases from V and 3 bases from J, leaving 9 bases between.

This clone was counted only a few times. This chain joins TRBV19 and TRBJ2-4; TRBD2 aligns across 8 bases. With V trimmed by 7 bases and J by 8 bases, 7 bases remained unmatched. Germline values: CDR1 LNHDA, CDR2 SQIVND (reference sequence). This CDR3 has 13 residues. The CDR3 DNA reads TGTGCCAGTAAAAGCGGGGGAAATGACATTCAGTACTTC. This codes for CASKSGGNDIQYF.

The chain links TRBV7-9 to TRBJ1-1; TRBD1 agrees at 8 bases. The CDR3 runs to 15 residues. With V trimmed by 2 bases and J by 1 base, 3 bases remained unmatched. Germline V CDR1 and CDR2: SEHNR, FQNEAQ (reference sequence). CDR3 in DNA: TGTGCCAGCAGCTTACTCGGGACAGGGAACACTGAAGCTTTCTTT. Its protein is CASSLLGTGNTEAFF.

The rearrangement links TRBV6-4 to TRBJ2-1; D might be TRBD2 (6 bases). Germline CDR1 MRHNA, CDR2 SNTAGT. This CDR3 region has 18 residues. Trimming cost V 5 bases and J 1 base, with 21 bases left between them. CDR3 amino acids: CASSPRGSGQTSYNEQFF. In DNA form, the CDR3 reads TGTGCCAGCAGTCCTAGGGGCAGCGGGCAAACTTCCTACAATGAGCAGTTCTTC.

This chain links TRBV19 with TRBJ1-1, with D uncertain. The germline V and J ends were trimmed by 3 bases and 0 bases, with 8 bases remaining between them. Germline CDR1 is LNHDA and CDR2 is SQIVND (reference sequence). The CDR3 extends over 14 amino acids. The CDR3 sequence is CASSINRMNTEAFF. DNA of the CDR3: TGTGCCAGTAGTATTAACCGAATGAACACTGAAGCTTTCTTT.

The gene calls are TRBV7-9 and TRBJ2-3; tentative D call: TRBD2 (6 bases). The germline V gene encodes CDR1 SEHNR and CDR2 FQNEAQ (reference sequence). The CDR3 contains 15 residues. Trimming pared 1 base from V and 2 bases from J, leaving 10 bases between. In nucleotides, the CDR3 is TGTGCCAGCAGCTTAGGCCTAGCGCCCACAGATACGCAGTATTTT. Its protein product is CASSLGLAPTDTQYF.

DNA for the CDR3: TGTGCCAGCAGTTACTTTGGTCTGGGAAGGACGCAGTATTTT. Its protein is CASSYFGLGRTQYF. The V gene is TRBV6-5, the J gene TRBJ2-3; D remains unclear. The CDR3 runs 14 residues. V was clipped by 1 base and J by 9 bases, with 14 bases between them. Looked up from germline, CDR1 is MNHEY and CDR2 is SVGAGI.